The 25 T cell receptor beta chains below all came from one sample that was sequenced in a study of blood T cell repertoires in COVID-19. Some clones are missing from TCRdb's copy, which holds only in-frame ones; the method was immunoSEQ multiplex PCR. The sample lists 200,000 to 300,000 clones; approximately 91% were seen once. The sample was peripheral blood. The receptors shown here come from a woman in her 30s with acute or convalescent COVID-19.

The CDR3 DNA reads as TGCGCCAGCAGCTTGAGACTAGCGAGGGATACGCAGTATTTT. Protein sequence: CASSLRLARDTQYF. The V call is TRBV5-1, the J call TRBJ2-3, with 8 bases lining up with TRBD2. The CDR3 spans 14 residues. J was trimmed by 6 bases and V by 1 base; bases with no gene match: 4. Germline loops: CDR1 SGHRS, CDR2 YFSETQ.

The chain combines TRBV28 with TRBJ1-5, with 7 bases that match TRBD1. The CDR3 is made up of 13 amino acids. CDR1 and CDR2 (germline): MDHEN, SYDVKM. V dropped 6 bases and J dropped 4; count of bases not matched to a gene: 3. The CDR3: CASRGQQNQPQHF. The CDR3 nucleotides are TGTGCCAGCAGGGGACAGCAGAATCAGCCCCAGCATTTT.

This clone has just one count. The chain employs TRBV11-2 and TRBJ1-1; D call uncertain. The germline gives CDR1 SGHAT, CDR2 FQNNGV. V was clipped by 0 bases and J by 3 bases, with 20 bases between them. There are 18 residues in the CDR3. In nucleotides, the CDR3 is TGTGCCAGCAGCTTAGATCAACACCGGTACGGTCAGGACACTGAAGCTTTCTTT. This sequence encodes CASSLDQHRYGQDTEAFF.

The chain recombines TRBV28 with TRBJ1-1; 7 positions agree with TRBD1. The CDR3 totals 16 residues. V lost 8 bases and J lost 5; bases outside the gene matches: 17. Germline lookup yields CDR1 MDHEN and CDR2 SYDVKM. CDR3 sequence: CASPSPTGDPITEAFF. The CDR3 DNA is TGTGCCAGCCCATCCCCTACAGGGGACCCGATTACTGAAGCTTTCTTT.

The chain uses TRBV2 and TRBJ2-3; TRBD2 matches at 16 bases. J gave up 1 base and V 6 bases, and 4 bases lay outside the gene matches. From germline, CDR1 is SNHLY and CDR2 FYNNEI. This CDR3 is 17 amino acids long. The CDR3 sequence is CASSSGTSGGGTDTQYF. CDR3 sequence (DNA): TGTGCCAGCAGCTCAGGGACTAGCGGGGGGGGCACAGATACGCAGTATTTT.

The chain couples TRBV5-1 to TRBJ1-6; no firm D call. Trimming pared 5 bases from V and 5 bases from J, leaving 11 bases between. Germline CDR1 SGHRS, CDR2 YFSETQ. This CDR3 region has 14 residues. The chain's CDR3 is CASRSGINNSPLHF. CDR3 in DNA: TGCGCCAGCAGATCCGGGATCAATAATTCACCCCTCCACTTT.

The rearrangement links TRBV7-8 to TRBJ2-7; the D gene is possibly TRBD2 (7 bases). This CDR3 has 16 residues. Germline V lookup: CDR1 SGHVS, CDR2 FQNEAQ. Trimming pared 0 bases from V and 7 bases from J, leaving 19 bases between. The DNA of the CDR3 is TGTGCCAGCAGCTTAGCGCTGGGGGGAGGGACACGGGAGCAGTACTTC. Translation gives CASSLALGGGTREQYF.

The chain links TRBV3-1 (or the pseudogene TRBV3-2) to TRBJ1-2; 9 bases match TRBD1. The V and J ends lost 2 bases and 9 bases, in that order; junction bases with no gene match: 4. The CDR3 covers 13 residues. The germline V gene has CDR1 LGHDT and CDR2 YNNKEL (reference sequence). CDR3 sequence (DNA): TGTGCCAGCAGCCAATCGGGACAGGGTAGCTACACCTTC. As protein: CASSQSGQGSYTF.

The V and J genes are TRBV15 and TRBJ1-1; 8 bases align to TRBD1. The V segment lost 4 bases and the J segment 4 bases; nucleotides outside the gene matches: 5. CDR3 length equals 14 residues. Germline lookup yields CDR1 LNHNV and CDR2 YYDKDF (reference sequence). The chain's CDR3 is CATSTRGLGTEAFF. DNA for the CDR3: TGTGCCACCAGCACCAGGGGGCTAGGCACTGAAGCTTTCTTT. The full variable domain, in which reference TRBV15 and TRBJ1-1 provide the parts outside the CDR3, is DAMVIQNPRYQVTQFGKPVTLSCSQTLNHNVMYWYQQKSSQAPKLLFHYYDKDFNNEADTPDNFQSRRPNTSFCFLDIRSPGLGDTAMYLCATSTRGLGTEAFFGQGTRLTVV.

CDR3 protein: CASSETSGFVYEQYF. The CDR3 coding sequence is TGTGCCAGCTCGGAGACTAGCGGGTTCGTCTACGAGCAGTACTTC. This sequence joins TRBV18 and TRBJ2-7; 10 nucleotides agree with TRBD2. This CDR3 comprises 15 residues. The germline V gene has CDR1 KGHSH and CDR2 LQKENI. V trimming: 6 bases; J trimming: 3 bases; junction bases outside the gene matches: 8.

CDR3 amino acids: CASSLVTDNYGYTF. In nucleotides, the CDR3 is TGTGCCAGCAGCTTAGTTACAGATAACTATGGCTACACCTTC. The chain has TRBV13 and TRBJ1-2, with D uncertain. V was cut by 1 base and J by 1 base, with 7 bases left in between. CDR3 length: 14 amino acids. Germline assignment: CDR1 PRHDT and CDR2 FYEKMQ (reference sequence).

The gene calls are TRBV4-1 and TRBJ2-3, with a tentative D call TRBD2 (6 bases). This CDR3 is 18 amino acids long. Between the trimmed V and J ends, which lost 4 bases and 1 base, there was a span of 21 bases. Germline lookup yields CDR1 MGHRA and CDR2 YSYEKL. CDR3 loop: CASSRGEGTAGRTDTQYF. CDR3 coding DNA: TGCGCCAGCAGCCGGGGTGAAGGGACCGCGGGACGCACAGATACGCAGTATTTT.

This sequence joins TRBV15 and TRBJ1-4, with a weak D call TRBD1 (6 bases). CDR3 size: 13 residues. Trimming cost V 1 base and J 13 bases, with 13 bases left between them. Germline CDR1 is LNHNV and CDR2 is YYDKDF (reference sequence). The CDR3 sequence is CATSRVGTGRLFF. The CDR3 DNA reads as TGTGCCACCAGCAGAGTGGGAACAGGGAGACTGTTTTTT. The full variable domain, completed using reference TRBV15 and TRBJ1-4, is DAMVIQNPRYQVTQFGKPVTLSCSQTLNHNVMYWYQQKSSQAPKLLFHYYDKDFNNEADTPDNFQSRRPNTSFCFLDIRSPGLGDTAMYLCATSRVGTGRLFFGSGTQLSVL.

This clone was seen a handful of times. This chain joins TRBV7-9 and TRBJ2-1, with 10 bases lining up with TRBD1. The CDR3 is 16 amino acids. Unmatched junction bases numbered 4, after V lost 5 bases and J lost 0 bases. From germline, CDR1 is SEHNR and CDR2 FQNEAQ (reference sequence). CDR3 residues: CASSPRTGGSYNEQFF. The CDR3 coding sequence is TGTGCCAGCAGCCCCCGGACAGGGGGCTCCTACAATGAGCAGTTCTTC.

The J gene is TRBJ2-7, the V gene TRBV6-2 or TRBV6-3; a possible D gene is TRBD1 (6 bases). CDR1 and CDR2 from the germline V gene are MNHEY and SVGEGT. The ends were cut back, 3 bases at V and 1 base at J, with 16 bases in the middle. The CDR3 covers 16 residues. CDR3 nucleotides: TGTGCCAGCAGTTATTCCGCAGGGGAGTTGTCCTACGAGCAGTACTTC. Protein product: CASSYSAGELSYEQYF.

This sequence joins TRBV6-6 and TRBJ2-3, with TRBD2 identical over 15 bases. CDR3 size: 16 residues. Germline lookup yields CDR1 MNHNY and CDR2 SVGAGI (reference sequence). J was trimmed by 3 bases and V by 5 bases; bases with no gene match: 3. In nucleotides, the CDR3 is TGTGCCAGCAGTCCGGGACTAGCGGGAGGAACAGATACGCAGTATTTT. This gives the protein CASSPGLAGGTDTQYF.

The table lists this clone with a few counts. The chain couples TRBV5-1 to TRBJ2-7; D is perhaps TRBD2 (5 bases). This CDR3 is 14 amino acids long. Per the germline V gene, CDR1 is SGHRS and CDR2 is YFSETQ. Trimming removed 3 bases at V and 2 bases at J, with 12 bases between. The CDR3 reads CASSSRGVTYEQYF. The CDR3 nucleotides read TGCGCCAGCAGCTCCCGGGGAGTAACCTACGAGCAGTACTTC.

The V gene is TRBV4-1, the J gene TRBJ2-5, with D unresolved. Germline V gene sequence: CDR1 MGHRA, CDR2 YSYEKL. V was cut by 1 base and J by 1 base, with 10 bases left in between. The CDR3 consists of 15 residues. CDR3 protein: CASSQVLAFQETQYF. CDR3 sequence (DNA): TGCGCCAGCAGCCAAGTCTTGGCATTCCAAGAGACCCAGTACTTC.

CDR3 bases: TGTGCCAGCAGCCGAGCGGCTAATGAGCAGTTCTTC. As protein: CASSRAANEQFF. V usage is TRBV7-2 and J usage is TRBJ2-1, with D perhaps TRBD2 (5 bases). CDR3 length equals 12 residues. The ends were cut back, 5 bases at V and 7 bases at J, with 9 bases in the middle. Looked up from germline, CDR1 is SGHTA and CDR2 is FQGNSA.

The chain employs TRBV5-4 and TRBJ2-5; 7 nucleotides agree with TRBD1. From germline, CDR1 is SGHNT and CDR2 YYREEE (reference sequence). The CDR3 consists of 14 residues. Trimming took 0 bases from V and 6 from J; bases not matched to a gene: 5. The CDR3 sequence: CASSLGQGTKTQYF. The CDR3 DNA reads TGTGCCAGCAGCTTGGGACAGGGTACGAAGACCCAGTACTTC.

The chain links TRBV30 to TRBJ1-2, with D perhaps matching TRBD1 (6 bases). Germline CDR1 and CDR2: GTSNPN and SVGIG (reference sequence). V was shortened by 5 bases and J by 6 bases, with 13 bases between the two germline ends. The CDR3 totals 12 residues. The chain's CDR3 is CAWVPQGHGYTF. Written as DNA, the CDR3 is TGTGCCTGGGTTCCACAGGGACATGGCTACACCTTC.

The CDR3 DNA is TGCACCAGCAGCCAAGTGGGAGGGCGGACTTCTAACTATGGCTACACCTTC. As protein: CTSSQVGGRTSNYGYTF. The chain employs TRBV1 and TRBJ1-2. TRBV1 constitutes a pseudogene. The CDR3 contains 17 residues.

The CDR3 DNA reads TGTGCCAGCAGCTTACCCGGGACAGGAAACTATGGCTACACCTTC. Its protein is CASSLPGTGNYGYTF. The V and J genes are TRBV5-6 and TRBJ1-2, with 8 bases that match TRBD1. The V gene's germline CDR1 is SGHDT and CDR2 YYEEEE. Germline trimming cut 2 bases from V and 2 bases from J; bases unmatched to any gene: 5. This CDR3 is 15 amino acids long.

The J gene is TRBJ2-7, the V gene TRBV7-2; 7 bases map to TRBD1. The junction had 4 bases not matched to a gene; V was cut back by 0 bases and J by 2 bases. Germline V gene sequence: CDR1 SGHTA, CDR2 FQGNSA. The CDR3 extends over 15 amino acids. The CDR3: CASSLAKGAAYEQYF. The CDR3 nucleotides read TGTGCCAGCAGCTTAGCCAAGGGGGCAGCCTACGAGCAGTACTTC.

V and J are TRBV6-5 and TRBJ1-3; D uncertain. Trimming stripped 4 bases from V and 2 bases from J, with 6 bases between. CDR1 is MNHEY and CDR2 is SVGAGI in the germline V gene. CDR3 length: 13 residues. CDR3 protein: CASSSIPGNTIYF. Written as DNA, the CDR3 is TGTGCCAGCAGTTCCATTCCTGGAAACACCATATATTTT.